This T cell receptor beta chain emerged from a study of CXCR3-negative and CXCR3-positive naive CD8 T cells. For the study at large: Some 150 million TRB reads in total, about 1.5 +/- 0.3 million per library. Study-wide points: Both naive subsets carried similar amounts of surface CD5, so TCR strength was inferred from TRB CDR3 properties.

UMI-labeled 5' RACE yielded the TRB cDNA libraries. With the 5' RACE reads reprocessed, TCRdb shows one record per CDR3 protein and no DNA. Reported are thousands of distinct CDR3 sequences; the ten largest clones contain about 2%. By frequency, this clonotype is medium-sized. As yet, its antigen is unknown. This CDR3 comprises 14 residues. CDR1 SGHRS and CDR2 YFSETQ come from the germline V gene. This sequence originates from a human donor in good health. Some clones in this sample may be carry-over from other donors' samples. This sequence joins TRBV5-1 and TRBJ2-1; without DNA, the TCRdb call of TRBD1 cannot be checked. Sequenced material: naive CXCR3- CD8+ T cells from blood. Subset of the sample: CD45RO-CCR7+CD27+CD95- naive CD8+ T cells lacking CXCR3 (TNR3-). The chain's CDR3 is CASSLDRGPNEQFF.